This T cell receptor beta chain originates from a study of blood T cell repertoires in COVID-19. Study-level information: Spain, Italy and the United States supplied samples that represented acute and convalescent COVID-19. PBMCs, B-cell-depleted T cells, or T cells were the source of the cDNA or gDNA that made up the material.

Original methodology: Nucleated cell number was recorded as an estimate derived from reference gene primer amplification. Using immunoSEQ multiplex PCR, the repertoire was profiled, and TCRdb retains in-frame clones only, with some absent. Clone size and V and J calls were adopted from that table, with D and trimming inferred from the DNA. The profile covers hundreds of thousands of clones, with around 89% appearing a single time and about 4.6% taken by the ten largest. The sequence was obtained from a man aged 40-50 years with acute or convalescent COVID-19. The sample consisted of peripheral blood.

The CDR3 protein is CASSLFTGELFF. As DNA, the CDR3 is TGTGCCAGCAGCCTGTTTACCGGGGAGCTGTTTTTT. The rearrangement joins TRBV11-2 to TRBJ2-2, with D hard to call. The CDR3 runs to 12 residues. The V end was cut by 5 bases, the J end by 5 bases, with 6 bases between. CDR1 and CDR2 from the germline V gene are SGHAT and FQNNGV.